This T cell receptor (beta chain) is from a study of regulatory T cells in long-lasting Graves disease. Many counts were recorded for this clonotype. Its antigen is still unknown. Arm-PCR with iRepertoire HTBI primers amplified the CDR3 regions for these TCR beta libraries. Each CDR3 protein gets one entry after TCRdb re-called the multiplex PCR reads with MiXCR. The sample consists of hundreds of thousands of distinct CDR3 sequences, roughly 14% of them appearing once. Trimming removed 3 bases from V and 5 bases from J, with 13 bases in between. The CDR3 extends over 14 amino acids. Germline CDR1 SGHAT, CDR2 FQDESV (reference sequence). The time point here: newly diagnosed GD, antithyroid drugs for less than 3 months. Following extraction of RNA from PBMCs, that RNA was used to make the TCR library. Study-level points and caveats: Persistent Graves' patients showed a TCR diversity that was lower than that of newly diagnosed ones.

This sample also appeared in a second study, on T cells in Graves' hyperthyroidism and ophthalmopathy. That study reports: Expanded thyroid clonotypes (above 0.001) were mostly also found in blood.

The sequences come from peripheral blood mononuclear cells (PBMCs), collected at new diagnosis, from a patient treated with antithyroid drugs. The receptor's source is a man between 25 and 39 years old with Graves disease. This chain links TRBV11-1 with TRBJ2-5, with D possibly TRBD1 on 6 matching bases. CDR3 in amino acids: CASSLRQVKETQYF. For the CDR3, the DNA is TGTGCCAGCAGCTTGCGACAGGTTAAGGAGACCCAGTACTTC.